This T cell receptor beta chain was sequenced during a study of T-cell memory formation after mild COVID-19. Looking at the study overall: For the most part, TCR clusters were specific to one donor. Points from the study as a whole: Day 15 to 85 contracting clones showed balanced CD4/CD8; day 15 to 37 expanders favored CD4+. Cross-reactive memory appears to have joined, as suggested by some responding clones showing up in pre-infection memory.

UMIs and sample barcodes were carried by the TCR alpha and TCR beta cDNA libraries that 5'RACE produced using constant-segment primers. TCRdb called the 5' RACE reads again in MiXCR, with one record for every CDR3 protein. The sample has more than 400,000 distinct CDR3 sequences; 15% to 20% are singletons. V lost 1 base to trimming and J lost 3 bases, with 9 bases between them. This CDR3 contains 13 residues. The germline CDR1 and CDR2 sequences are GTSNPN and SVGIG (reference sequence). As for this clonotype: As yet, its antigen is unknown.

This sequence was found in an adult woman who had mild COVID-19 (a few samples of this study predate the infection). Cell type and time point are not known. V is TRBV30 and J is TRBJ2-5; the D call may be TRBD1 or TRBD2 (5 bases each). The specimen sequenced was PBMCs or a T cell subset sorted from them (not recorded which). CDR3 amino acids: CAWSDGTEETQYF. The CDR3 coding sequence is TGTGCCTGGAGTGACGGGACCGAAGAGACCCAGTACTTC.